This T cell receptor (beta chain) was captured in a study of blood T cells in healthy people across ages. Points from the study as a whole: A strong correlation between TCR beta diversity and naive T cell percentage was seen.

A single count supports this clonotype. No antigen is known for it. The junction shows a germline mismatch at one end, possibly a read error. The length of the CDR3 is 13 residues. Germline V CDR1 and CDR2: SQVTM, ANQGSEA. Then a second PCR, running roughly 7 to 11 cycles, was carried out with a sample-barcoded 5' primer and a J-beta primer mix. TCRdb re-called the 5' RACE reads through MiXCR, storing one row per CDR3 protein. The data show 1.5 million to 2 million distinct CDR3 sequences, about 49% seen once. The TCR sequence derives from a woman aged 40 to 50 in good health. This rearrangement joins TRBV29-1 to TRBJ1-5; D is unresolved. The sequenced sample was blood. CDR3 amino acids: CSVAAGSNRPQHF. The CDR3 DNA follows: TGCAGCGTTGCGGCGGGGAGCAATCGGCCCCAGCATTTT. Full variable domain (rest looked up from reference TRBV29-1 and TRBJ1-5): SAVISQKPSRDICQRGTSLTIQCQVDSQVTMMFWYRQQPGQSLTLIATANQGSEATYESGFVIDKFPISRPNLTFSTLTVSNMSPEDSSIYLCSVAAGSNRPQHFGDGTRLSIL.